The sequence of this T cell receptor beta chain was determined in a study of CD8+ T cells in alopecia areata. On the study more broadly: Administration of oral tofacitinib to treated patients was at 5 to 10 mg twice daily. Severity was scored as percentage of affected scalp area in treated patients.

Treatment specified: oral pan-JAK inhibitor, 5-10 mg twice daily. After isolation, RNA underwent reverse transcription to generate cDNA as the sequencing template. Only in-frame clones appear in the TCRdb table, and some are missing; sequencing was by immunoSEQ multiplex PCR. The profile shows 250,000 to 350,000 clones, 45% to 70% of them singletons. This CDR3 contains 14 residues. Germline-derived CDR1 and CDR2 are MNHEY and SMNVEV (reference sequence). The trim removed 5 bases at V and 2 bases at J, leaving 6 bases unmatched. In this sample, this clone turned up once. What it binds is not known. Broader study findings: Patients showed less clear TCR sequence sharing than mice, possibly partly because of HLA diversity.

The genes are TRBV27 and TRBJ2-7; 7 positions match TRBD2. The sequence came from a human donor with alopecia areata. The specimen was CD4+ T cells sorted from blood, collected at week 52, from a patient treated with tofacitinib. CDR3: CASSRAGNTYEQYF. The CDR3 DNA sequence: TGTGCCAGCAGTAGAGCGGGGAACACCTACGAGCAGTACTTC.